The source of this T cell receptor beta chain is a study of tumor and adjacent non-tumor tissue in lung cancer listed by TCRdb under 2018. The study in broad terms: Of the cohort, 11 to 12 patients had adenocarcinoma, 2 had squamous cell carcinoma and 1 had small cell lung cancer. Using bulk TCRbeta repertoires from under 17 lung cancer patients, the study set lung tumor tissue side by side with matched distant non-tumor lung tissue. Under 35 paired specimens, one tumor and one normal lung sample per patient, were profiled by TCRbeta CDR3 sequencing. Ages among the roughly 15 patients ranged from about 30 to 80 years, there were roughly 10 men and 5 women, and disease was at TNM stage I to III. A total of 95 million to 150 million productive TCRbeta reads were generated by sequencing, corresponding to an average of roughly 4 million reads per sample. The full study reports these points: Because peripheral blood was not sequenced, the blood TCRbeta repertoires of the lung cancer patients in the study went unexamined. Tumor tissue showed significantly higher TCR diversity (inverse Simpson) than normal lung tissue, at about 400 vs 150 (P = 0.0075, Mann-Whitney U test). The top 100 clones made up a significantly larger cumulative share of the repertoire in normal lung than in tumor tissue. The cohort had only around 14 patients, and the authors noted that larger samples and more detailed clinical data are needed. TCR diversity was significantly higher in younger patients, and higher tumor TCR diversity was associated with shorter overall and disease-free survival. Neither the sequencing platform nor unique molecular identifiers are named or mentioned anywhere in the methods.

RNA was extracted from bulk unsorted tissue and checked for quality with a NanoDrop ND-1000 and an Agilent 2100. Newly diagnosed lung cancer patients without prior chemotherapy who had been admitted for thoracic surgery in China between August and November 2014 were enrolled as donors. Patients who had received previous radiotherapy or chemotherapy, or who had another concurrent cancer, were excluded from the study. Pieces of surgical tissue measuring about 1-2 cm3 were kept in RNAlater solution and stored at -80 degrees C until use. There are 17 amino acids in the CDR3, from cysteine to phenylalanine inclusive. Of the read, only the CDR3 DNA is kept; its 51 bases are in frame from base 1. With regard to this clonotype: It lacks a known antigen. One end of the junction fails to match germline, which may point to a read error.

To prepare the library, multiplex PCR was applied. The sequencer was an Illumina HiSeq 2500. TCRbeta libraries were constructed through three rounds of nested PCR with primers (Table S4) according to protocols modified from ARM-PCR. Before sequencing, PCR products of 200-500 bp were cut from the gel and purified using the QIAquick gel extraction kit. The authors' pipeline ran thus. Trimmomatic was used to clean the reads, FLASH merged the cleaned reads into complete CDR3 sequences, and MiTCR assigned the sequences to V(D)J germline segments. VDJtools was used to compute clonal diversity as the inverse Simpson's index. Productive reads were defined as in-frame sequences without a premature stop codon. TCRdb ran its own pipeline on the public reads, namely fastp trimming at Q25 and MiXCR clone calling, and kept in-frame beta chains. Every distinct CDR3 protein forms one entry, paired with its most common genes and DNA. TCRdb's processing, not the authors', yielded these V and J calls. This sample gives about 78,000 distinct CDR3 sequences in total; roughly 80% of them show up just once. Clones ranked in the top ten supply more than 10% of the sample.

The sequence links TRBV12-3 or TRBV12-4 to TRBJ2-1, with the D gene too uncertain to name. This receptor was identified in a woman aged 45 to 65 with non-small cell lung cancer. The sequencing input was lung tumor tissue. The DNA sequence is as follows: TGTGCAAGCAGTTTAGGGCTAACTCGGAACTCCTACAATGTGCAGTTCTTC. Protein translation: CASSLGLTRNSYNVQFF.